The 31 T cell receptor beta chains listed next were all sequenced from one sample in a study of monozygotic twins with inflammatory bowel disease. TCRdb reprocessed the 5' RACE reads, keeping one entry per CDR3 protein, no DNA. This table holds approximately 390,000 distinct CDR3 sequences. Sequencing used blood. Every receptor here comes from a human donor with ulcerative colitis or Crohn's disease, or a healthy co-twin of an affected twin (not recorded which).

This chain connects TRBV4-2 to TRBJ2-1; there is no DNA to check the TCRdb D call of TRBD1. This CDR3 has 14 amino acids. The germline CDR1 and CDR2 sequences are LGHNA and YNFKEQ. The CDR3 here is CASSQDQQRGPRFF.

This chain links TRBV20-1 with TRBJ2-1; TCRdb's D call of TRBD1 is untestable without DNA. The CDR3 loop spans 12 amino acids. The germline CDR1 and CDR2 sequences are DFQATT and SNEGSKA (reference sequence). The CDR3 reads CTPQGEMNEQFF.

CDR3 protein: CASSLVSAVQETQYF. The rearrangement joins TRBV5-4 to TRBJ2-5; without DNA, the TCRdb call of TRBD1 cannot be checked. The CDR3 runs 15 residues. CDR1 and CDR2 (germline): SGHNT, YYREEE (reference sequence).

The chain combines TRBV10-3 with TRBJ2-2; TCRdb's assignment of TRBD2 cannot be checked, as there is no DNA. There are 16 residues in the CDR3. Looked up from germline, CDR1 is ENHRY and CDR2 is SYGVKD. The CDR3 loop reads CAISSAAGENTGELFF.

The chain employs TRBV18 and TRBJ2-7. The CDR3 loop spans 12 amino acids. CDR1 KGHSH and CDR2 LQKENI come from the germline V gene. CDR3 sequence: CASSTTGHEQYF.

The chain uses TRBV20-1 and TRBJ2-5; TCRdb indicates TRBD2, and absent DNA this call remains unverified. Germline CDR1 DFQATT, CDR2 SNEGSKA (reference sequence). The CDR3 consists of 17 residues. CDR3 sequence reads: CSARDFGLASFQETQYF.

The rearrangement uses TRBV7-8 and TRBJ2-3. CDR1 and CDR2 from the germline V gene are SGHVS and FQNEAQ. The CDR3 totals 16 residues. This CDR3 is CASSLAVATGTDTQYF.

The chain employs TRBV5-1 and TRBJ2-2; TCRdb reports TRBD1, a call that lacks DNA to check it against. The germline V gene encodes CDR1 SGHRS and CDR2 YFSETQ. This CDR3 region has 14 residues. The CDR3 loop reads CASSLSQGTGELFF.

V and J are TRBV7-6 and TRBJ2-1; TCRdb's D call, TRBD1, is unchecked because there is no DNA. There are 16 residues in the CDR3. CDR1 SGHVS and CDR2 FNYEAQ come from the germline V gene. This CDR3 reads CASSQRQDPPSNEQFF.

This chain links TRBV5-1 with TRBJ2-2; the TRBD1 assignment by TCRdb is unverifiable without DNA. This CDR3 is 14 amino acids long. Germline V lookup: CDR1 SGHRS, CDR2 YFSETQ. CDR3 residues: CASFQGTNAGELFF.

The CDR3 here is CAISESVGQYF. V gene TRBV10-3 combines with J gene TRBJ2-7. The V gene's germline CDR1 is ENHRY and CDR2 SYGVKD. The CDR3 has 11 residues.

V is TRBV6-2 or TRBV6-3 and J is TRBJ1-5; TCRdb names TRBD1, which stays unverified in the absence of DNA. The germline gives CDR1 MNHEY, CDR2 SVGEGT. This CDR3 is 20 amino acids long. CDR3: CASNRRETGGDPNSNQPQHF.

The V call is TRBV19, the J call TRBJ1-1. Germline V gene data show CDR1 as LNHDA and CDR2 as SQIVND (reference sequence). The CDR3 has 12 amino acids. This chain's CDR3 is CASRWYLTEAFF.

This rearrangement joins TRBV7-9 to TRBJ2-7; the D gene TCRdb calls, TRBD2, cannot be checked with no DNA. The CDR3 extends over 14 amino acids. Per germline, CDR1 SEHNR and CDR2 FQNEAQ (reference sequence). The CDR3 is CASSFSGLTYEQYF.

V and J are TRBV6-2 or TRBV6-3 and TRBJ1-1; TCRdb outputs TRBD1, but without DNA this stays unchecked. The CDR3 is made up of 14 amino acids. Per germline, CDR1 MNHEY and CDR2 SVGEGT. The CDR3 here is CASRTGELRTEAFF.

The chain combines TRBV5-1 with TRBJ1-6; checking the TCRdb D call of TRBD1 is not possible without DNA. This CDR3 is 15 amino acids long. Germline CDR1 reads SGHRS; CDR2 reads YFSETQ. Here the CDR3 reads CASSAGTANNSPLHF.

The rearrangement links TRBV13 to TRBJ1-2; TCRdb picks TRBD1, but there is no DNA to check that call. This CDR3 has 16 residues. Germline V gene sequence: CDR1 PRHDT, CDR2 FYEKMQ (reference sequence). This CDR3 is CASSPGQGLTNYGYTF.

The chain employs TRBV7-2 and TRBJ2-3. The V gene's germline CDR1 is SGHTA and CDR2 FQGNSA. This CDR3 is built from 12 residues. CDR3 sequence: CASGKYTDTQYF.

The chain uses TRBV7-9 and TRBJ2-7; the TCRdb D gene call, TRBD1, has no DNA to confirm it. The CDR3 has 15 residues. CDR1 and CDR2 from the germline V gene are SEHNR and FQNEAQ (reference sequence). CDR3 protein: CASSLGQGWDYEQYF.

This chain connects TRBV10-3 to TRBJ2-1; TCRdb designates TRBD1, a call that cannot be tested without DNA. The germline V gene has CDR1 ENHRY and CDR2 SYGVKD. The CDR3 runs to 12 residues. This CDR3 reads CAIGNTGDEQFF.

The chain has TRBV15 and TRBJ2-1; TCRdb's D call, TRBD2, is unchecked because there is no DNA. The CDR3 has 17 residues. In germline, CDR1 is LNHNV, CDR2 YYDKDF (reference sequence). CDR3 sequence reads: CATRRSVAGGSYNEQFF.

CDR3 sequence: CSVEDRALALSTDTQYF. This sequence joins TRBV29-1 and TRBJ2-3; TCRdb's assignment of TRBD2 cannot be checked, as there is no DNA. Germline V gives CDR1 SQVTM, CDR2 ANQGSEA. The CDR3 totals 17 residues.

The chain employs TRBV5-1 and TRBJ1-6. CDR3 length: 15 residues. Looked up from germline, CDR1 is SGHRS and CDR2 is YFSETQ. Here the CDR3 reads CASSLDRGYNSPLHF.

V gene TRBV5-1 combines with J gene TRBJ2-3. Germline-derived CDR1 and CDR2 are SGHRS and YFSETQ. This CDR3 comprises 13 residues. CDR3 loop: CASSEISTDTQYF.

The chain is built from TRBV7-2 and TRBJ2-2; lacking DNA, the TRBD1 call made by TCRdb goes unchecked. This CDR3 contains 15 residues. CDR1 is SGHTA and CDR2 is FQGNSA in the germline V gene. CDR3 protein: CASSLVQAVGGELFF.

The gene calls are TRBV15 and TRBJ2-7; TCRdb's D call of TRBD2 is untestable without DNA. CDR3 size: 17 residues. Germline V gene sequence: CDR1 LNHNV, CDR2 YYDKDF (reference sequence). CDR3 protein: CATSRVIATGAPYEQYF.

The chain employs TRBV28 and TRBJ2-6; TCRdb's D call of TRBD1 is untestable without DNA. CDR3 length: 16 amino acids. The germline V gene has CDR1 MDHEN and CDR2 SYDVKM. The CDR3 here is CASSPPGYSGANVLTF.

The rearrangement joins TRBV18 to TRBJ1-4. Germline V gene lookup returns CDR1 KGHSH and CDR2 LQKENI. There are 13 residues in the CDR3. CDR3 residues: CASSRLHRQKLFF.

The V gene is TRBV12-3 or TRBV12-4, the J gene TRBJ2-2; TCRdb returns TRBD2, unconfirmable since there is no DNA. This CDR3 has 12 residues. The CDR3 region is CASRRATGELFF.

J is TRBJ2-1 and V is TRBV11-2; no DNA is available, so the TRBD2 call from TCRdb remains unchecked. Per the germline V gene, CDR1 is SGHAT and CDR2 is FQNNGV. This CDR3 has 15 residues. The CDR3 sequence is CASSSTDLSLNEQFF.

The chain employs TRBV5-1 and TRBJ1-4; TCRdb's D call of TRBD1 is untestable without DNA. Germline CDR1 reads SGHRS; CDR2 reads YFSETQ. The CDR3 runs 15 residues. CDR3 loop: CASSSTGNNHEKLFF.